A selection of T cell receptor beta chains follows, all from one sample in a study of CD8+ T cells in alopecia areata. The assay was immunoSEQ multiplex PCR, and TCRdb's table has in-frame clones only and misses some. The table includes 200,000 to 250,000 clones, approximately 65% detected once. Sequences were derived from CD4+ T cells sorted from blood, sampled around week 46, from a patient treated with tofacitinib. Receptor source: a human donor with alopecia areata. CDR3s include the opening cysteine and the closing phenylalanine or tryptophan. D genes are given only for firm matches. Only part of the rows carry a size: once, few, many, or a class if the clone is expanded.

D	V	J	size	CDR3	DNA
NA	TRBV29-1	TRBJ1-1	NA	CSVSGMNTEAFF	TGCAGCGTTTCGGGGATGAACACTGAAGCTTTCTTT
NA	TRBV7-2	TRBJ2-5	NA	CASSRDSQETQYF	TGTGCCAGCAGCCGCGATAGTCAAGAGACCCAGTACTTC
NA	TRBV30	TRBJ2-1	NA	CAWSVVQRNNEQFF	TGTGCCTGGAGTGTAGTACAGCGAAACAATGAGCAGTTCTTC
NA	TRBV19	TRBJ1-1	NA	CASSIRSDPAEAFF	TGTGCCAGTAGTATTAGGTCAGACCCCGCTGAAGCTTTCTTT
NA	TRBV29-1	TRBJ2-4	NA	CSVHRKNIQYF	TGCAGCGTTCACCGAAAAAACATTCAGTACTTC
TRBD2	TRBV29-1	TRBJ2-4	NA	CSVVRTSGGAAKNIQYF	TGCAGCGTTGTTAGGACTAGCGGGGGGGCGGCCAAAAACATTCAGTACTTC
NA	TRBV28	TRBJ2-7	NA	CASTFGRQDEQYF	TGTGCCAGCACCTTTGGCCGGCAGGACGAGCAGTACTTC
NA	TRBV5-1	TRBJ1-1	NA	CASKGSGTEAFF	TGCGCCAGCAAGGGGTCGGGAACTGAAGCTTTCTTT
NA	TRBV25-1	TRBJ1-1	NA	CASSKVNTEAFF	TGTGCCAGCAGTAAAGTGAACACTGAAGCTTTCTTT
TRBD1	TRBV29-1	TRBJ2-6	few	CSVAGQAGANVLTF	TGCAGCGTTGCGGGACAGGCTGGGGCCAACGTCCTGACTTTC
NA	TRBV7-2	TRBJ2-7	NA	CASSLNGMTYEQYF	TGTGCCAGCAGCTTAAATGGAATGACCTACGAGCAGTACTTC
NA	TRBV5-1	TRBJ2-3	few	CASRQAGYTDTQYF	TGCGCCAGCAGACAGGCAGGGTACACAGATACGCAGTATTTT
TRBD1	TRBV7-2	TRBJ2-7	NA	CASRDRMYEQYF	TGTGCCAGCAGGGACAGGATGTACGAGCAGTACTTC
NA	TRBV9	TRBJ2-2	NA	CASASAGELFF	TGTGCCAGCGCTAGCGCCGGGGAGCTGTTTTTT
NA	TRBV7-3	TRBJ2-2	NA	CASSRGTGELFF	TGTGCCAGCAGCCGAGGCACCGGGGAGCTGTTTTTT
TRBD1	TRBV7-8	TRBJ2-1	NA	CASSRTRDRLSRNEQFF	TGTGCCAGCAGCCGTACCAGGGACAGATTATCCCGCAATGAGCAGTTCTTC
TRBD1	TRBV30	TRBJ1-6	NA	CAWSPHTRTGPESPLHF	TGTGCCTGGAGTCCCCACACCCGGACAGGGCCGGAGTCACCCCTCCACTTT
TRBD1	TRBV29-1	TRBJ2-5	NA	CSVEGQGTLGTQYF	TGCAGCGTTGAGGGACAGGGGACTTTAGGGACCCAGTACTTC
NA	TRBV4-3	TRBJ1-2	NA	CASSQDPGTNYGYTF	TGCGCCAGCAGCCAAGATCCAGGGACGAACTATGGCTACACCTTC
TRBD1	TRBV5-6	TRBJ1-2	NA	CASSPGQGNYGYTF	TGTGCCAGCAGCCCCGGACAGGGGAACTATGGCTACACCTTC
NA	TRBV7-2	TRBJ1-1	few	CASSQGGFSEAFF	TGTGCCAGCAGCCAGGGAGGGTTTTCTGAAGCTTTCTTT
NA	TRBV7-2	TRBJ2-2	NA	CASSLGTNTGELFF	TGTGCCAGCAGCCTTGGGACGAACACCGGGGAGCTGTTTTTT
NA	TRBV7-3	TRBJ2-2	few	CASSLMGDTGELFF	TGTGCCAGCAGCTTAATGGGGGACACCGGGGAGCTGTTTTTT
NA	TRBV13	TRBJ2-5	NA	CASRKAGTEETQYF	TGTGCCAGCAGGAAAGCCGGGACCGAAGAGACCCAGTACTTC
TRBD2	TRBV7-2	TRBJ2-5	NA	CASSGVAGVQETQYF	TGTGCCAGCAGCGGAGTTGCGGGGGTCCAAGAGACCCAGTACTTC
NA	TRBV6-5	TRBJ1-1	NA	CASSRAVNTEAFF	TGTGCCAGCAGTAGGGCGGTGAACACTGAAGCTTTCTTT